The rows below give T cell receptor beta chains drawn from one sample of a study of cytotoxic CD8 clonotypes in ibrutinib-treated CLL. Some clones are missing from TCRdb's copy, which holds only in-frame ones; the method was immunoSEQ multiplex PCR. The table has hundreds of thousands of clones, roughly 79% seen once; the top ten hold over 6.5%. The source material was PBMCs, sampled before ibrutinib treatment. These receptors were taken from a human donor with chronic lymphocytic leukemia. The CDR3 runs from the conserved cysteine through the conserved F or W. The D gene is left open where the match is weak.

J gene,D gene,V gene,CDR3 protein
TRBJ2-3,TRBD1,TRBV29-1,CSVLPGQGAGTQYF
TRBJ2-7,-,TRBV2,CASRKTRGWPYEQYF
TRBJ2-5,TRBD1,TRBV28,CAASLDRGDFQETQYF
TRBJ2-1,TRBD2,TRBV2,CASPPGLALNEQFF
TRBJ2-1,-,TRBV4-1,CASSQVSSDEQFF
TRBJ2-7,-,TRBV5-1,CASSLGASEGYEQYF
TRBJ2-7,-,TRBV6-5,CASRRRGLSYEQYF
TRBJ2-3,-,TRBV7-9,CASTIGTSGARGTQYF
TRBJ2-1,-,TRBV7-9,CASSLGLLSSYNEQFF
TRBJ2-5,-,TRBV15,CATSRPGGETQYF
TRBJ2-1,TRBD2,TRBV19,CASSTRGPGSGRDNEQFF
TRBJ1-4,-,TRBV29-1,CSVERGEKLFF
TRBJ2-3,-,TRBV11-2,CASGSGPFTDTQYF
TRBJ2-3,-,TRBV7-9,CASSLGTDTQYF
TRBJ2-5,-,TRBV7-9,CASSVPYEDGETQYF
TRBJ2-7,-,TRBV9,CASSVVAADTYEQYF
TRBJ2-1,TRBD2,TRBV7-2,CAGGTSGYNEQFF
TRBJ2-7,-,TRBV6-5,CASRAIYEQYF
TRBJ2-3,-,TRBV14,CASSQGVNGRTDTQYF
TRBJ2-7,-,TRBV9,CASSVGLSYEQYF
TRBJ2-1,TRBD2,TRBV7-3,CASSPGLQTYNEQFF
TRBJ2-1,-,TRBV7-9,CASSLVNGEQFF
TRBJ2-5,-,TRBV28,CASSRGDGAQETQYF
TRBJ2-2,TRBD1,TRBV5-1,CASSLSSTGGVKAGELFF
TRBJ1-2,TRBD1,TRBV5-1,CASSLSRQGFGYTF
TRBJ2-1,-,TRBV5-4,CASSFPLSSVNEQFF
TRBJ2-2,TRBD2,TRBV11-2,CASSLQLAGSTYTGELFF
TRBJ1-2,-,TRBV7-8,CASSLVPVHGYTF
TRBJ2-7,-,TRBV5-4,CASSEKYEQYF
TRBJ2-1,-,TRBV11-2,CASSLDRPNEQFF
TRBJ2-7,-,TRBV5-6,CASSSDRHYEQYF
TRBJ2-5,TRBD1,TRBV4-1,CASSPQPLGTVQETQYF
TRBJ2-1,TRBD2,TRBV28,CASSGGLAGAKNEQFF
TRBJ2-5,-,TRBV25-1,CASGVGETQYF
TRBJ1-1,-,TRBV7-9,CASSLVPVEGDTEAFF
TRBJ2-1,TRBD1,TRBV14,CASSQQPQGVSYNEQFF
TRBJ2-4,TRBD1,TRBV19,CASSRPGQGLFQYF
TRBJ2-1,-,TRBV7-6,CASTLEPQGNEQFF
TRBJ2-2,TRBD1,TRBV5-1,CASSLRAQGANTGELFF
TRBJ1-5,-,TRBV28,CASRTTGYQPQHF
TRBJ1-5,-,TRBV19,CASSQSNQPQHF
TRBJ1-1,-,TRBV30,CAWREKGWTEAFF
TRBJ1-4,-,TRBV4-3,CASRSGGPLFF
TRBJ1-2,TRBD1,TRBV4-1,CASSRGQGKDYGYTF
TRBJ2-5,-,TRBV2,CANRVLETQYF
TRBJ2-7,-,TRBV7-2,CASSLAGSWVTVEQYF
TRBJ2-7,-,TRBV6-1,CASSPSYEQYF
TRBJ2-1,TRBD1,TRBV29-1,CSVGGTGGREQFF
TRBJ1-2,-,TRBV4-1,CASSQVSPGTYGYTF